These 6 T cell receptor beta chains originate from one sample sequenced in a study of beta chain features in type 1 diabetes. Study-level points and caveats: Researchers report that Type 1 diabetes patients had moderately but significantly shorter TCRB CDR3s across all four CD4+ subsets.

The antigens of these receptors remain unknown. Expressed TCRB transcripts were sequenced, since all the RNA that had been isolated was reverse transcribed. Method: immunoSEQ multiplex PCR; TCRdb's copy keeps in-frame clones and lacks some. The data contain some 350,000 clones, about 13% of them singletons. The source material was naive CD4+ T cells from blood. The receptors shown here come from a woman under 30 with type 1 diabetes.

CDR3 protein: CASSYSGSSYF. DNA of the CDR3: TGTGCCAGCAGTTACTCAGGGAGCTCGTACTTC. The chain carries TRBV6-5 and TRBJ2-7, with a weak D call TRBD2 (5 bases). Looked up from germline, CDR1 is MNHEY and CDR2 is SVGAGI. The CDR3 loop spans 11 amino acids. Trimming left V 0 bases short and J 12 bases short, with 9 bases between.

This clone was picked up a small number of times. The CDR3 region has the DNA TGCGCCAGCAGCTATATAGCGGGAAGCTACAATGAGCAGTTCTTC. Protein: CASSYIAGSYNEQFF. The chain has TRBV5-1 and TRBJ2-1; TRBD2 agrees at 8 bases. V lost 3 bases to trimming and J lost 3 bases; unmatched junction nucleotides: 5. The germline V gene encodes CDR1 SGHRS and CDR2 YFSETQ. The CDR3 totals 15 residues.

This clone was seen a few times. The J gene is TRBJ1-4, the V gene TRBV29-1; TRBD1 agrees at 8 bases. CDR3 size: 12 residues. Trimming at V came to 7 bases and at J to 8 bases, leaving 6 bases not matched to a gene. CDR1 and CDR2 from the germline V gene are SQVTM and ANQGSEA. The CDR3 DNA sequence: TGCAGCGCAGGGGGCGAAAGAGAAAAACTGTTTTTT. Amino acids: CSAGGEREKLFF. Based on the CDR3 plus reference TRBV29-1 and TRBJ1-4, the full variable domain is SAVISQKPSRDICQRGTSLTIQCQVDSQVTMMFWYRQQPGQSLTLIATANQGSEATYESGFVIDKFPISRPNLTFSTLTVSNMSPEDSSIYLCSAGGEREKLFFGSGTQLSVL.

The chain has TRBV21-1 and TRBJ2-7; the table's D call, TRBD2, has no DNA check behind it. TRBV21-1 is a pseudogene segment. CDR3 size: 16 residues. CDR3 loop: CASSSWSGGCPYEQYF. For the CDR3, the DNA is TGTGCCAGCAGCAGTTGGTCCGGGGGATGCCCGTACGAGCAGTACTTC.

This clone was recorded a few times. The J gene is TRBJ2-1, the V gene TRBV2; the match to TRBD2 covers 9 bases. The CDR3 has 14 residues. V was pared by 2 bases and J by 7 bases, with 3 bases of the junction left unmatched. The V gene's germline CDR1 is SNHLY and CDR2 FYNNEI. CDR3 coding DNA: TGTGCCAGCAGTGAATATAGCGGGAGAAATGAGCAGTTCTTC. Translated, it gives CASSEYSGRNEQFF.

The J gene is TRBJ2-3, the V gene TRBV2; a possible D gene is TRBD2 (6 bases). The CDR3 has 12 residues. V was cut by 9 bases and J by 6 bases, with 13 bases left in between. Germline V lookup: CDR1 SNHLY, CDR2 FYNNEI. CDR3 region: CASARERDTQYF. The CDR3 region has the DNA TGTGCCAGTGCTCGGGAGAGGGATACGCAGTATTTT.